This TCR beta chain was sequenced during a study of T cell repertoires in ileal Crohn's disease. Turning to the study itself: About half of patients got postoperative therapy: 11 thiopurines, approximately 17 anti-TNF.

The assay was immunoSEQ multiplex PCR, and TCRdb's table has in-frame clones only and misses some. The sample includes roughly 13,000 clones, nearly 90% of them seen just once. This clone was counted between two and nine times. Per germline, CDR1 MNHNS and CDR2 SASEGT. J gave up 13 bases and V 0 bases, and 13 bases lay outside the gene matches. The CDR3 totals 15 residues. The chain couples TRBV6-1 to TRBJ1-2, with 8 nucleotides matching TRBD1. The sequence came from an adult with Crohn's disease. The source material was ileal tissue. Here the CDR3 reads CASSEALLGTGGSTF. The CDR3 nucleotides are TGTGCCAGCAGTGAAGCGCTTCTTGGAACAGGGGGATCCACCTTC.